This T cell receptor (beta chain) is drawn from a study of human T cells and chemical hapten exposure. Study results and limitations: Expanded TCR counts at PT1 were positively correlated with the patch test score.

The CDR3 sequence is 14 residues long. Germline V gene lookup returns CDR1 SNHLY and CDR2 FYNNEI. Trimming took off 5 bases at V and 8 bases at J, with 18 bases between the two ends. Unique molecular identifiers were attached to individual cDNA molecules within the library. Source study methods: Per sample, the median was around 100,000 TCRs, with values from roughly 23,000 to 640,000. A single record per CDR3 protein comes from TCRdb applying MiXCR to the RACE reads. TCRdb's processing, not the authors', yielded these V and J calls. The repertoire consists of 300,000 to 450,000 distinct CDR3 sequences, with 5.1% occurring once and the leading ten covering just over 2.5%. Time point: pre-sensitization, week 0. This sample's treatment: therapeutic diphenylcyclopropenone sensitization with weekly scalp DPC. This clonotype was picked up many times. Its antigen is still unknown.

Sequenced material: whole blood, taken in connection with sensitization to the hapten diphenylcyclopropenone (DPC). This clonotype was obtained from a woman between 45 and 65 years old with alopecia areata. Some clones in this sample may be carry-over from other donors' samples. The rearrangement joins TRBV2 to TRBJ1-1; D perhaps matches TRBD1 (5 bases). The CDR3 DNA sequence: TGTGCCAGCAGTCTTTGGACGGAGGAGGGGGAAGCTTTCTTT. Residues: CASSLWTEEGEAFF.